Listed below are T cell receptor beta chains from one sample, sequenced in a study of CD8+ T cells in alopecia areata. Some clones are missing from TCRdb's copy, which holds only in-frame ones; the method was immunoSEQ multiplex PCR. This table has around 150,000 clones, roughly two thirds appearing once. The sample in question was CD4+ T cells sorted from blood, obtained at week 4, from a patient treated with tofacitinib. The receptors were gathered from a human donor with alopecia areata. The CDR3 runs from the conserved cysteine through the conserved F or W. Fields, in order: clone size, D gene, J gene, V gene, CDR3 DNA, CDR3 protein. D genes are given only for firm matches. A row's size may be missing; if present it is once, few, many or a size class.

clone size: NA; D gene: NA; J gene: TRBJ2-5; V gene: TRBV30; CDR3 DNA: TGTGCCTGGAGTCGTGAGACCCAGTACTTC; CDR3 protein: CAWSRETQYF
clone size: NA; D gene: NA; J gene: TRBJ2-2; V gene: TRBV30; CDR3 DNA: TGTGCCTGGACCGTCTTAGTTAGGGGTACCGGGGAGCTGTTTTTT; CDR3 protein: CAWTVLVRGTGELFF
clone size: NA; D gene: TRBD2; J gene: TRBJ2-2; V gene: TRBV10-2; CDR3 DNA: TGCGCCAGCACACTAGCGGGGGCCGGGGAGCTGTTTTTT; CDR3 protein: CASTLAGAGELFF
clone size: NA; D gene: NA; J gene: TRBJ1-5; V gene: TRBV29-1; CDR3 DNA: TGCAGCGTGATGGAGCAGGCCAATCAGCCCCAGCATTTT; CDR3 protein: CSVMEQANQPQHF
clone size: once; D gene: NA; J gene: TRBJ2-3; V gene: TRBV30; CDR3 DNA: TGTGCCTGGAGTAACAGTGGGGAAACCACAGATACGCAGTATTTT; CDR3 protein: CAWSNSGETTDTQYF
clone size: NA; D gene: NA; J gene: TRBJ1-5; V gene: TRBV14; CDR3 DNA: TGTGCCAGCAGCCAGGGGAACAATCAGCCCCAGCATTTT; CDR3 protein: CASSQGNNQPQHF
clone size: few; D gene: NA; J gene: TRBJ1-4; V gene: TRBV9; CDR3 DNA: TGTGCCAGCAGCCCCCTGGGGACTACCAATGAAAAACTGTTTTTT; CDR3 protein: CASSPLGTTNEKLFF
clone size: few; D gene: NA; J gene: TRBJ1-1; V gene: TRBV30; CDR3 DNA: TGTGCCTGGAGTGTATCCAATAAAGAGTCCTTT; CDR3 protein: CAWSVSNKESF
clone size: NA; D gene: NA; J gene: TRBJ2-7; V gene: TRBV11-2; CDR3 DNA: TGTGCCAGCAGCTTAGTTCGCCGCCCCTACGAGCAGTACTTC; CDR3 protein: CASSLVRRPYEQYF
clone size: many; D gene: TRBD2; J gene: TRBJ2-7; V gene: TRBV10-2; CDR3 DNA: TGCGCCAGCAGTAAGGACAGCGGGGGGGGCGAGCAGTACTTC; CDR3 protein: CASSKDSGGGEQYF
clone size: NA; D gene: TRBD1; J gene: TRBJ2-5; V gene: TRBV29-1; CDR3 DNA: TGCAGCCGAGACAGGGGCCAAGAGACCCAGTACTTC; CDR3 protein: CSRDRGQETQYF
clone size: NA; D gene: TRBD2; J gene: TRBJ2-5; V gene: TRBV30; CDR3 DNA: TGTGCCTGGAGTAGCGGGGGGACCCAGTACTTC; CDR3 protein: CAWSSGGTQYF
clone size: NA; D gene: TRBD1; J gene: TRBJ2-1; V gene: TRBV9; CDR3 DNA: TGTGCCAGCAGCCTTGGACAGGGTAGGAGTGAGCAGTTCTTC; CDR3 protein: CASSLGQGRSEQFF
clone size: NA; D gene: NA; J gene: TRBJ2-7; V gene: TRBV29-1; CDR3 DNA: TGCAGCGTTGAAATAGGAGGGCAGGGGCAACAGTACTTC; CDR3 protein: CSVEIGGQGQQYF
clone size: few; D gene: NA; J gene: TRBJ2-5; V gene: TRBV27; CDR3 DNA: TGTGCCAGCAGTTTATCGGCCTCCCCCTCGTACCAAGAGACCCAGTACTTC; CDR3 protein: CASSLSASPSYQETQYF
clone size: NA; D gene: NA; J gene: TRBJ2-7; V gene: TRBV6-5; CDR3 DNA: TGTGCCAGCAGTTACTCGAGTCAGGGCCCTAACTACGAGCAGTACTTC; CDR3 protein: CASSYSSQGPNYEQYF
clone size: NA; D gene: TRBD1; J gene: TRBJ2-5; V gene: TRBV25-1; CDR3 DNA: TGTGCCAGCAGTGAATATCCGGGACAGGGTGATTCAGAGACCCAGTACTTC; CDR3 protein: CASSEYPGQGDSETQYF
clone size: NA; D gene: NA; J gene: TRBJ2-1; V gene: TRBV11-2; CDR3 DNA: TGTGCCAGCAGCTTAGAGTCTAGTTATTACAATGAGCAGTTCTTC; CDR3 protein: CASSLESSYYNEQFF
clone size: NA; D gene: TRBD1; J gene: TRBJ2-7; V gene: TRBV29-1; CDR3 DNA: TGCAGCGTTGAGTGGACAGGGCGGCCCTACGAGCAGTACTTC; CDR3 protein: CSVEWTGRPYEQYF
clone size: NA; D gene: NA; J gene: TRBJ1-3; V gene: TRBV30; CDR3 DNA: TGTGCCTGGAGTGTACTAAGAAGCTCTGGAAACACCATATATTTT; CDR3 protein: CAWSVLRSSGNTIYF
clone size: NA; D gene: NA; J gene: TRBJ2-6; V gene: TRBV18; CDR3 DNA: TGTGCCAGCTCAACGGGGCAGGGCTCTGGGGCCAACGTCCTGACTTTC; CDR3 protein: CASSTGQGSGANVLTF
clone size: few; D gene: NA; J gene: TRBJ2-5; V gene: TRBV29-1; CDR3 DNA: TGCAGCGTCCGACAGGAGACCCAGTACTTC; CDR3 protein: CSVRQETQYF
clone size: NA; D gene: TRBD1; J gene: TRBJ2-5; V gene: TRBV7-9; CDR3 DNA: TGTGCCAGCAACTACATCGGGACAGTCCAAGAGACCCAGTACTTC; CDR3 protein: CASNYIGTVQETQYF
clone size: NA; D gene: NA; J gene: TRBJ1-2; V gene: TRBV30; CDR3 DNA: TGTGCCAGAGGGAGCAGCTATGGCTACACCTTC; CDR3 protein: CARGSSYGYTF
clone size: few; D gene: NA; J gene: TRBJ1-1; V gene: TRBV6-5; CDR3 DNA: TGTGCCAGCAGCCAGACCCAGAACACTGAAGCTTTCTTT; CDR3 protein: CASSQTQNTEAFF
clone size: NA; D gene: NA; J gene: TRBJ2-7; V gene: TRBV29-1; CDR3 DNA: TGCAGCGTTGAAAGTAACAGCCCCTACGAGCAGTACTTC; CDR3 protein: CSVESNSPYEQYF
clone size: NA; D gene: TRBD1; J gene: TRBJ1-1; V gene: TRBV29-1; CDR3 DNA: TGCAGCGTTGACCAGGGGGCGGGTGCTTTCTTT; CDR3 protein: CSVDQGAGAFF
clone size: NA; D gene: NA; J gene: TRBJ1-5; V gene: TRBV7-2; CDR3 DNA: TGTGCCAGCAGCTCGTACAGGGATCAGCCCCAGCATTTT; CDR3 protein: CASSSYRDQPQHF
clone size: few; D gene: TRBD1; J gene: TRBJ1-3; V gene: TRBV6-6; CDR3 DNA: TGTGCCAGCAGAGACAGGGGCCTCTTCTCTGGAAACACCATATATTTT; CDR3 protein: CASRDRGLFSGNTIYF
clone size: NA; D gene: NA; J gene: TRBJ1-5; V gene: TRBV29-1; CDR3 DNA: TGCAGCGTTGGCTCTGGGGCACCCAATCAGCCCCAGCATTTT; CDR3 protein: CSVGSGAPNQPQHF
clone size: NA; D gene: NA; J gene: TRBJ2-1; V gene: TRBV9; CDR3 DNA: TGTGCCAGCAGCGTAGACAGAATATACAATGAGCAGTTCTTC; CDR3 protein: CASSVDRIYNEQFF
clone size: few; D gene: TRBD2; J gene: TRBJ2-1; V gene: TRBV5-5; CDR3 DNA: TGTGCCAGCAGCTTGGCCTGGGGACTAGCTGGAGATCACAATGAGCAGTTCTTC; CDR3 protein: CASSLAWGLAGDHNEQFF
clone size: NA; D gene: TRBD2; J gene: TRBJ2-7; V gene: TRBV18; CDR3 DNA: TGTGCCAGCTCACGATCCGGGACTAGCTTATCTCCCTCCTACGAGCAGTACTTC; CDR3 protein: CASSRSGTSLSPSYEQYF
clone size: NA; D gene: TRBD1; J gene: TRBJ1-2; V gene: TRBV5-1; CDR3 DNA: TGCGCCAGCAGCCAACGACAGGGAAGTGGCTACACCTTC; CDR3 protein: CASSQRQGSGYTF
clone size: few; D gene: NA; J gene: TRBJ1-6; V gene: TRBV27; CDR3 DNA: TGTGCCAGCAGTTCAACGAAAACAGGGTTCGGTTCACCCCTCCACTTT; CDR3 protein: CASSSTKTGFGSPLHF
clone size: few; D gene: NA; J gene: TRBJ1-6; V gene: TRBV27; CDR3 DNA: TGTGCCAGCAGTTTCATTAATTCACCCCTCCACTTT; CDR3 protein: CASSFINSPLHF
clone size: few; D gene: NA; J gene: TRBJ1-5; V gene: TRBV30; CDR3 DNA: TGTGCCTGGAGTGTATTTCAGGGAAGTCAGTCGGGCAATCAGCCCCAGCATTTT; CDR3 protein: CAWSVFQGSQSGNQPQHF
clone size: NA; D gene: NA; J gene: TRBJ2-2; V gene: TRBV9; CDR3 DNA: TGTGCCAGCAGCGCCCGGACAGCGAACACCGGGGAGCTGTTTTTT; CDR3 protein: CASSARTANTGELFF
clone size: NA; D gene: NA; J gene: TRBJ2-7; V gene: TRBV5-4; CDR3 DNA: TGTGCCAGCAGAAAGGACTCTACCTCCTACGAGCAGTACTTC; CDR3 protein: CASRKDSTSYEQYF
clone size: NA; D gene: NA; J gene: TRBJ1-6; V gene: TRBV30; CDR3 DNA: TGTGCCTGGAGTGTAGAATCTATGCAGCTACCCAATTCACCCCTCCACTTT; CDR3 protein: CAWSVESMQLPNSPLHF
clone size: NA; D gene: TRBD1; J gene: TRBJ1-2; V gene: TRBV5-1; CDR3 DNA: TGCGCCAGCAGCTTTGACAGGGACCTTATCACCTTC; CDR3 protein: CASSFDRDLITF
clone size: NA; D gene: TRBD2; J gene: TRBJ2-1; V gene: TRBV29-1; CDR3 DNA: TGCAGCGTTGAACGGGGTAGCGGGAATGAGCAGTTCTTC; CDR3 protein: CSVERGSGNEQFF
clone size: once; D gene: NA; J gene: TRBJ2-4; V gene: TRBV29-1; CDR3 DNA: TGCAGCGTTGAAGATGGGGTTCTGGCGGTTCAGTACTTC; CDR3 protein: CSVEDGVLAVQYF
clone size: NA; D gene: TRBD2; J gene: TRBJ2-5; V gene: TRBV18; CDR3 DNA: TGTGCCAGCTCACCACGGACTAGTTTGCAAGAGACCCAGTACTTC; CDR3 protein: CASSPRTSLQETQYF
clone size: NA; D gene: NA; J gene: TRBJ2-5; V gene: TRBV5-1; CDR3 DNA: TGCGCCAGCAGCTTAACGGTGCAAGAGACCCAGTACTTC; CDR3 protein: CASSLTVQETQYF
clone size: NA; D gene: TRBD1; J gene: TRBJ2-7; V gene: TRBV18; CDR3 DNA: TGTGCCAGCTCACCCCCGGGACAGGGTGTCCACGAGCAGTACTTC; CDR3 protein: CASSPPGQGVHEQYF
clone size: NA; D gene: NA; J gene: TRBJ2-6; V gene: TRBV30; CDR3 DNA: TGTGCCTCCCCCGGGACAACTGGGGCCAACGTCCTGACTTTC; CDR3 protein: CASPGTTGANVLTF
clone size: NA; D gene: NA; J gene: TRBJ2-5; V gene: TRBV7-6; CDR3 DNA: TGTGCCAGCAGCTTAGCAGGGGTAGAGACCCAGTACTTC; CDR3 protein: CASSLAGVETQYF